The 18 T cell receptor beta chains below all came from one sample that was sequenced in a study of CD8 T cells in Susac syndrome (dated by TCRdb to the late 2010s). The library was prepared using the immunoSEQ multiplex PCR assay. RNA was extracted using the RNeasy kit, and roughly 0.45 to 1 ug of the RNA was reverse transcribed with random hexamers. TCRdb's own reprocessing of the public reads used fastp at Q25 and MiXCR and kept productive beta chains. All rows with the same CDR3 protein become a single entry with the most common DNA and genes. This sample has more than 120,000 distinct CDR3 sequences in its table, and 94% of those were observed once. 0.084% of the sample goes to the ten largest clones. Sequences were obtained from CD4+ T cells from PBMCs. The receptors stem from a human donor in good health.

V usage is TRBV4-2 and J usage is TRBJ2-7; 9 bases are a match to TRBD1. Germline lookup yields CDR1 LGHNA and CDR2 YNFKEQ. The CDR3 totals 18 residues. The trim removed 1 base at V and 0 bases at J, leaving 10 bases unmatched. The DNA for the CDR3 is TGTGCCAGCAGCCAAGGAAGGGACAGGGCCGATAGCTCCTACGAGCAGTACTTC. Translated: CASSQGRDRADSSYEQYF.

This clonotype was seen a single time. This rearrangement joins TRBV29-1 to TRBJ2-5; 8 bases are a match to TRBD1. Germline CDR1 SQVTM, CDR2 ANQGSEA. The junction had 8 bases not matched to a gene; V was cut back by 6 bases and J by 5 bases. The CDR3 is 13 residues long. The CDR3 DNA sequence: TGCAGCGTACGACAGGGGATGGTGGAGACCCAGTACTTC. Protein product: CSVRQGMVETQYF.

V is TRBV9 and J is TRBJ1-2; D might be TRBD1 (6 bases). CDR3 length: 17 amino acids. The V and J ends lost 3 bases and 2 bases respectively, with 20 bases between them. Germline lookup yields CDR1 SGDLS and CDR2 YYNGEE. The CDR3 spells CASSALVIQGGNYGYTF. CDR3 nucleotide sequence: TGTGCCAGCAGCGCGCTGGTTATACAGGGAGGGAACTATGGCTACACCTTC.

This clonotype was counted once. J is TRBJ2-1 and V is TRBV5-1, with 7 bases identical to TRBD1. CDR3 length equals 15 residues. Germline V lookup: CDR1 SGHRS, CDR2 YFSETQ. Trimming removed 3 bases from V and 0 bases from J; junction bases left unmatched: 3. The CDR3 here is CASSSGQASYNEQFF. As DNA, the CDR3 is TGCGCCAGCAGCTCCGGACAGGCCTCCTACAATGAGCAGTTCTTC.

The gene calls are TRBV2 and TRBJ2-1; weak D call: TRBD1 (6 bases). The germline CDR1 and CDR2 sequences are SNHLY and FYNNEI. V lost 3 bases, J lost 0 bases, and 9 bases lay in between. The CDR3 is 15 residues long. The CDR3 nucleotides read TGTGCCAGCAGTGAGCAGGGGAGCTCCTACAATGAGCAGTTCTTC. It is translated as CASSEQGSSYNEQFF.

This sequence joins TRBV5-1 and TRBJ2-5; D is undetermined. The CDR3 is 14 amino acids. The germline V gene has CDR1 SGHRS and CDR2 YFSETQ. V was cut by 1 base and J by 7 bases, with 14 bases left in between. CDR3 protein: CASSLIGLGVTQYF. The CDR3 nucleotides are TGCGCCAGCAGCTTGATCGGGCTAGGAGTGACCCAGTACTTC.

This clonotype has only one observation. V is TRBV19 and J is TRBJ1-1, with D uncertain. Germline CDR1 and CDR2: LNHDA and SQIVND (reference sequence). The V end lost 5 bases, the J end lost 2 bases, and 12 bases lay between the germline ends. The CDR3 totals 14 residues. Here the CDR3 DNA reads TGTGCCAGTAGTGCCTGGGGTAGAAACACTGAAGCTTTCTTT. This gives the protein CASSAWGRNTEAFF.

The V call is TRBV5-4, the J call TRBJ2-7, with no clear D. The germline V and J ends were trimmed by 0 bases and 5 bases, with 9 bases remaining between them. Germline values: CDR1 SGHNT, CDR2 YYREEE (reference sequence). The CDR3 runs to 13 residues. The CDR3 coding sequence is TGTGCCAGCAGCTTGGCCCCGTTCGACGAGCAGTACTTC. Amino acids: CASSLAPFDEQYF.

This sequence joins TRBV20-1 and TRBJ2-3, with 11 bases fitting TRBD2. This CDR3 has 15 amino acids. V was pared by 5 bases and J by 10 bases, with 14 bases of the junction left unmatched. From germline, CDR1 is DFQATT and CDR2 SNEGSKA (reference sequence). The CDR3 DNA is TGCAGTGCTCCAAACCCGGGACTAGCGGACCGGGCGCAGTATTTT. Protein: CSAPNPGLADRAQYF.

This clonotype showed up just once. V usage is TRBV19 and J usage is TRBJ1-5; D gene unclear. CDR1 and CDR2 (germline): LNHDA, SQIVND (reference sequence). The CDR3 is made up of 15 amino acids. V lost 3 bases and J lost 1, with 10 bases in between. Here the CDR3 DNA reads TGTGCCAGTAGTATCCAAGGGTTGAGCAATCAGCCCCAGCATTTT. Residues: CASSIQGLSNQPQHF.

Only one count was recorded for this clonotype. The gene calls are TRBV4-2 and TRBJ2-2; 7 nucleotides agree with TRBD2. Germline trimming cut 0 bases from V and 8 bases from J; bases unmatched to any gene: 9. CDR1 is LGHNA, CDR2 YNFKEQ, per germline. CDR3 size: 16 residues. This chain's CDR3 is CASSQDPEGAGGELFF. CDR3 DNA: TGTGCCAGCAGCCAAGATCCTGAGGGAGCGGGGGGGGAGCTGTTTTTT.

The chain recombines TRBV5-4 with TRBJ2-7; TRBD1 matches at 9 bases. This CDR3 spans 15 amino acids. With 4 bases clipped from V and 1 base from J, the junction kept 6 bases outside the gene matches. Germline V lookup: CDR1 SGHNT, CDR2 YYREEE (reference sequence). The CDR3 nucleotides are TGTGCCAGCAGCCGAATGGGGACAGGGTCCTACGAGCAGTACTTC. Translated: CASSRMGTGSYEQYF. The full variable domain, completed using reference TRBV5-4 and TRBJ2-7, is ETGVTQSPTHLIKTRGQQVTLRCSSQSGHNTVSWYQQALGQGPQFIFQYYREEENGRGNFPPRFSGLQFPNYSSELNVNALELDDSALYLCASSRMGTGSYEQYFGPGTRLTVT.

The rearrangement joins TRBV18 to TRBJ2-1; perhaps D is TRBD1 or TRBD2 (5 bases each). Deletions cut 3 bases from V and 4 bases from J, with 16 bases between. CDR3 length: 16 amino acids. Germline V CDR1 and CDR2: KGHSH, LQKENI. The CDR3 here is CASSPTSGGDYNEQFF. The DNA of the CDR3 is TGTGCCAGCTCACCCACGTCTGGGGGTGATTACAATGAGCAGTTCTTC.

The chain couples TRBV9 to TRBJ2-7; a possible D gene is TRBD1 (6 bases). Germline CDR1 and CDR2: SGDLS and YYNGEE. The CDR3 has 15 residues. The V and J ends lost 0 bases and 2 bases respectively, with 12 bases between them. The CDR3 spells CASSVGKGVAYEQYF. The CDR3, as DNA: TGTGCCAGCAGCGTAGGTAAGGGGGTGGCCTACGAGCAGTACTTC. Using reference TRBV9 and TRBJ2-7 for the parts outside the CDR3, the full variable domain is DSGVTQTPKHLITATGQRVTLRCSPRSGDLSVYWYQQSLDQGLQFLIQYYNGEERAKGNILERFSAQQFPDLHSELNLSSLELGDSALYFCASSVGKGVAYEQYFGPGTRLTVT.

The V and J genes are TRBV28 and TRBJ2-7; D may be TRBD1 or TRBD2 (6 bases each). This CDR3 contains 17 residues. V lost 1 base and J lost 0, with 16 bases in between. Germline assignment: CDR1 MDHEN and CDR2 SYDVKM. CDR3 DNA sequence: TGTGCCAGCAGTTTATCCTGGGGGGCAGCAAACTCCTACGAGCAGTACTTC. This translates into CASSLSWGAANSYEQYF.

This chain links TRBV29-1 with TRBJ2-3; TRBD1 might be the D (6 bases). The CDR3 extends over 14 amino acids. CDR1 and CDR2 (germline): SQVTM, ANQGSEA. V shed 7 bases and J shed 3 bases, with 17 bases lying between them. The chain's CDR3 is CSAQQGFRTDTQYF. The CDR3, as DNA: TGCAGCGCTCAACAGGGATTTAGGACAGATACGCAGTATTTT.

V gene TRBV15 combines with J gene TRBJ2-3; D not certain. Trimming took 5 bases from V and 3 from J, leaving 6 bases between them. The CDR3 runs to 12 residues. CDR1 is LNHNV, CDR2 YYDKDF, per germline (reference sequence). The CDR3 sequence is CATSPSTDTQYF. The CDR3 DNA follows: TGTGCCACCAGCCCGTCAACAGATACGCAGTATTTT.

The chain is built from TRBV7-8 and TRBJ2-2, with D uncertain. Trimming took off 4 bases at V and 5 bases at J, with 14 bases between the two ends. This CDR3 contains 15 residues. CDR1 is SGHVS, CDR2 FQNEAQ, per germline. The CDR3 loop reads CASSSSGSRTGELFF. The CDR3 bases are TGTGCCAGCAGCTCCTCAGGTTCTCGTACCGGGGAGCTGTTTTTT.